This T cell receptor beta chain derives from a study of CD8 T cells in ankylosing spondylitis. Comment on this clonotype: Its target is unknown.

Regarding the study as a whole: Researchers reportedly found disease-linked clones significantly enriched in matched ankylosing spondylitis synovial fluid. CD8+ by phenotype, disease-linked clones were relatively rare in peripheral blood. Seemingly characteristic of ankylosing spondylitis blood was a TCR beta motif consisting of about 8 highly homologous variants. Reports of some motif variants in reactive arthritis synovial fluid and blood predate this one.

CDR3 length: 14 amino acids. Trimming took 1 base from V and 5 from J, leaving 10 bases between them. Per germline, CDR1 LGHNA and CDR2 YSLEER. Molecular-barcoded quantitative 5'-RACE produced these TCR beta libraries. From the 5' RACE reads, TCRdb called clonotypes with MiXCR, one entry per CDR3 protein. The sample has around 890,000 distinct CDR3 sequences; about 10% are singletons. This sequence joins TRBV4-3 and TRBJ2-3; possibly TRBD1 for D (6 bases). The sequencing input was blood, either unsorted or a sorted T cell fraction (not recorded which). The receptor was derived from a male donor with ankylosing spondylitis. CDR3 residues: CASSQVSQGDTQYF. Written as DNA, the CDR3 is TGCGCCAGCAGCCAAGTCTCACAGGGAGATACGCAGTATTTT.